This TCR beta chain was sequenced during a study of T cell repertoires in cytomegalovirus infection. Study context: Recently described HLA-C-restricted plus well-studied HLA-B-restricted CMV epitopes were used. Matching HLA type, along with CMV infection, was indicated by public TCR beta signatures.

Trimming cost V 4 bases and J 1 base, with 17 bases left between them. Looked up from germline, CDR1 is SGHVS and CDR2 is FQNEAQ. This CDR3 has 17 residues. Via MiXCR, TCRdb re-called the reads, giving one row per CDR3 protein. The data contain around 310,000 distinct CDR3 sequences, just under 30% of them singletons. Comments on this clonotype: Antigen specificity is unknown.

Findings of the study overall: Frequencies of public TCR beta families were cumulated, and this identified carriers of CMV plus the relevant HLA.

This sequence was found in a human donor in good health (CMV status not recorded). Some clones in this sample may be carry-over from other donors' samples. The sequences come from cultured PBMCs, collected from culture after CMV antigen stimulation. The chain joins TRBV7-8 to TRBJ1-3; tentative D call: TRBD1 (6 bases). In DNA, the CDR3 is TGTGCCAGCAGCTACTCAGTCCAGGGGCCATCTGGAAACACCATATATTTT. It translates to CASSYSVQGPSGNTIYF. The full variable domain, its missing parts supplied by reference TRBV7-8 and TRBJ1-3, is GAGVSQSPRYKVAKRGQDVALRCDPISGHVSLFWYQQALGQGPEFLTYFQNEAQLDKSGLPSDRFFAERPEGSVSTLKIQRTQQEDSAVYLCASSYSVQGPSGNTIYFGEGSWLTVV.